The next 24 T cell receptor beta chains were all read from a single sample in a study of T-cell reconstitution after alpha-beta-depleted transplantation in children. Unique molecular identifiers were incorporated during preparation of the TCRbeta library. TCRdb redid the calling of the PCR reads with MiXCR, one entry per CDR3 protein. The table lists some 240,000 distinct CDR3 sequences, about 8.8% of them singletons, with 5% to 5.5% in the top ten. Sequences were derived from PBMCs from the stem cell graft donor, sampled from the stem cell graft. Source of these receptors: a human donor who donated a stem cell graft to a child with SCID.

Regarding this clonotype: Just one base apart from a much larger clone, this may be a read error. CDR3 sequence reads: CATSRRSLDTHYF. CDR3 coding DNA: TGTGCCACCAGCAGGCGGTCGCTAGATACGCATTATTTT. The chain has TRBV15 and TRBJ2-3; D gene ambiguous. Germline CDR1 LNHNV, CDR2 YYDKDF (reference sequence). The CDR3 spans 13 residues. The full variable domain, its missing parts supplied by reference TRBV15 and TRBJ2-3, is DAMVIQNPRYQVTQFGKPVTLSCSQTLNHNVMYWYQQKSSQAPKLLFHYYDKDFNNEADTPDNFQSRRPNTSFCFLDIRSPGLGDTAMYLCATSRRSLDTHYFGPGTRLTVL.

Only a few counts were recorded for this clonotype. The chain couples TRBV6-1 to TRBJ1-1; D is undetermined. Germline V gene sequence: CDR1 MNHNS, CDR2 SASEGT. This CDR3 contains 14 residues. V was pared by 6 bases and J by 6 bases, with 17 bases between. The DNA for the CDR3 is TGTGCCAGCAGCCCGGGCCCCCTCGGGCCTGAAGCTTTCTTT. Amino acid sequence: CASSPGPLGPEAFF.

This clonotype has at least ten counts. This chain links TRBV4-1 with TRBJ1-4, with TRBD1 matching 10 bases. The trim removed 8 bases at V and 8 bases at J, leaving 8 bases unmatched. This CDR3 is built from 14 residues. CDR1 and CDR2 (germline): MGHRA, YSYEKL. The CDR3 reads CASRETGGDEKLFF. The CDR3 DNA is TGCGCCAGCCGAGAGACAGGGGGCGACGAAAAACTGTTTTTT.

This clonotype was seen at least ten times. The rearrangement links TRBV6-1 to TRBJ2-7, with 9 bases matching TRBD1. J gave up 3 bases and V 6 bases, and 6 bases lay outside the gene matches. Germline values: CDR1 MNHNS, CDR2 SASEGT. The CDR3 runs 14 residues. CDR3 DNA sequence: TGTGCCAGCAGAGAGACAGGGGGTAACTACGAGCAGTACTTC. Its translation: CASRETGGNYEQYF.

This CDR3 reads CSAREDPRYGYTF. DNA of the CDR3: TGCAGTGCTAGAGAAGACCCGCGCTATGGCTACACCTTC. The V call is TRBV20-1, the J call TRBJ1-2; no clear D. Deletions cut 0 bases from V and 4 bases from J, with 9 bases between. This CDR3 has 13 residues. In germline, CDR1 is DFQATT, CDR2 SNEGSKA (reference sequence).

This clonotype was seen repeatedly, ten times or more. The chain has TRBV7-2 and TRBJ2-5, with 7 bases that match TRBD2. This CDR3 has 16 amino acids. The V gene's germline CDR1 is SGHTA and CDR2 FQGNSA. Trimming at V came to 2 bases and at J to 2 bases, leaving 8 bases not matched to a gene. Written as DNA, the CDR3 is TGTGCCAGCAGCTTACTTGCCGGGACTAAACAAGAGACCCAGTACTTC. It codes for CASSLLAGTKQETQYF.

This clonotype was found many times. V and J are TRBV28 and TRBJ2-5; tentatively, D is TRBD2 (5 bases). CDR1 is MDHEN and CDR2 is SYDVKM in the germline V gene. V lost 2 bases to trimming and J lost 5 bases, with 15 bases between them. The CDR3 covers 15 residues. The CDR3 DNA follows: TGTGCCAGCAGTTTAGGACTCCAGGCCCGGGAGACCCAGTACTTC. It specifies CASSLGLQARETQYF.

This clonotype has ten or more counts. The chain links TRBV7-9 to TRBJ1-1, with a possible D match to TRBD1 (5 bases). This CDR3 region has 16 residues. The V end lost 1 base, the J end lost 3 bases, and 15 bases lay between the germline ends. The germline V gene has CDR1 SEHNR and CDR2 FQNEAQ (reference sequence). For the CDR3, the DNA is TGTGCCAGCAGCTTAGTTGGAGGGGTGGAGGACACTGAAGCTTTCTTT. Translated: CASSLVGGVEDTEAFF.

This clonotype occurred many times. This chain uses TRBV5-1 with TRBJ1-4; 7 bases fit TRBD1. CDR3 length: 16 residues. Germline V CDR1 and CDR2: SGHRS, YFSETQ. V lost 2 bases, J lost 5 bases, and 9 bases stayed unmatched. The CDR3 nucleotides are TGCGCCAGCAGCTTACTAAGACAGGGCGTAAATGAAAAACTGTTTTTT. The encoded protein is CASSLLRQGVNEKLFF.

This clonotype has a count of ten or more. Here the CDR3 reads CASSFGGGFTGELFF. CDR3 in DNA: TGCGCCAGCAGCTTCGGAGGAGGATTCACCGGGGAGCTGTTTTTT. The V and J genes are TRBV5-1 and TRBJ2-2; a possible D gene is TRBD2 (5 bases). V dropped 2 bases and J dropped 4 bases, with 12 bases sitting between them. Germline V gene sequence: CDR1 SGHRS, CDR2 YFSETQ. This CDR3 is 15 amino acids long.

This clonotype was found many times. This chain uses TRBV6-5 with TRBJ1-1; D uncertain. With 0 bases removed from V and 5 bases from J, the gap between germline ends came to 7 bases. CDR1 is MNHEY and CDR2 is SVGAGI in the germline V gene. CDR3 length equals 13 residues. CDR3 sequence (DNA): TGTGCCAGCAGTTACTCGGGTAGAACTGAAGCTTTCTTT. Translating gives CASSYSGRTEAFF.

In DNA, the CDR3 is TGTGCCAGCGGCCCCAGGGGACCCGGGGAGCTGTTTTTT. Its protein is CASGPRGPGELFF. The gene calls are TRBV4-2 and TRBJ2-2, with a tentative D call TRBD1 (6 bases). The V end was cut by 8 bases, the J end by 6 bases, with 13 bases between. The CDR3 spans 13 residues. Germline-derived CDR1 and CDR2 are LGHNA and YNFKEQ.

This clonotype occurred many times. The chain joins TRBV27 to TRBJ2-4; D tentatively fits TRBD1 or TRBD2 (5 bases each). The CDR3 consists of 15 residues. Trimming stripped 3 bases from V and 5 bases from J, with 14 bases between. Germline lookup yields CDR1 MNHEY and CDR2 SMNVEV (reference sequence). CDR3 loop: CASSLVPGTENIQYF. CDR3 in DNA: TGTGCCAGCAGTTTGGTCCCCGGGACGGAAAACATTCAGTACTTC.

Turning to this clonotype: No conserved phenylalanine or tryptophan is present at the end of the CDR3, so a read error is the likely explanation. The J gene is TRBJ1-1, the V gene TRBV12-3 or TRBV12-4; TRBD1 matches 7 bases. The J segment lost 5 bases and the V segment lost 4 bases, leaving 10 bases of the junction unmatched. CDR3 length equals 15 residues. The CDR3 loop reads CASSSHPTGRTEAFI. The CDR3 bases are TGTGCCAGCAGTTCACACCCGACAGGGAGGACTGAAGCTTTCATT.

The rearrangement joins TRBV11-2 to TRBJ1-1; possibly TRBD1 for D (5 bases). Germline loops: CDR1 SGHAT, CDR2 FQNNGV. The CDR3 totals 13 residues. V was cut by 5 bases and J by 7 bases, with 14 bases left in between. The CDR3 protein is CASSAPGLGEAFF. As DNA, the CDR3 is TGTGCCAGCAGCGCCCCAGGGTTGGGTGAAGCTTTCTTT.

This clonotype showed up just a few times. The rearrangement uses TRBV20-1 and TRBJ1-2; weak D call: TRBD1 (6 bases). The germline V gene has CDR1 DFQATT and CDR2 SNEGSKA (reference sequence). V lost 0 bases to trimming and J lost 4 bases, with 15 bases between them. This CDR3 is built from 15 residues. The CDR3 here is CSARDTRQGFYGYTF. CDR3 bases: TGCAGTGCTAGAGATACCCGGCAGGGGTTCTATGGCTACACCTTC.

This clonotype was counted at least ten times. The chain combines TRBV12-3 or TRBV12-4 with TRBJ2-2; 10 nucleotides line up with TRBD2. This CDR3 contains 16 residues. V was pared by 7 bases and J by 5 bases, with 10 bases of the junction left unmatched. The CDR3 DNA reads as TGTGCCAGCACCCCTAGCGGGGGCCCCCAGACCGGGGAGCTGTTTTTT. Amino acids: CASTPSGGPQTGELFF.

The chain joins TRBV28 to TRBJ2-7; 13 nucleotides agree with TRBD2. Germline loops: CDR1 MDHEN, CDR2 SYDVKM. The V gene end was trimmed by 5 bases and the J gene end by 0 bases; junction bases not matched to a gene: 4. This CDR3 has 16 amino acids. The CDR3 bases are TGTGCCAGCAGTCCCGGGACTAGCGGGGACTCCTACGAGCAGTACTTC. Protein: CASSPGTSGDSYEQYF. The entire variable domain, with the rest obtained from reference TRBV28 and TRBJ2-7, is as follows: DVKVTQSSRYLVKRTGEKVFLECVQDMDHENMFWYRQDPGLGLRLIYFSYDVKMKEKGDIPEGYSVSREKKERFSLILESASTNQTSMYLCASSPGTSGDSYEQYFGPGTRLTVT.

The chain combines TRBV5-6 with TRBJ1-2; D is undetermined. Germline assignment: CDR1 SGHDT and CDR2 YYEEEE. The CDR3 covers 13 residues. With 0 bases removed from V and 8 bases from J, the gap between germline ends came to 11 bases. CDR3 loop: CASSLGRRDGYTF. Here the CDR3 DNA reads TGTGCCAGCAGCTTGGGCAGGAGAGACGGCTACACCTTC.

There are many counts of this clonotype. CDR3 in amino acids: CASRQTGEVSETQYF. The CDR3 nucleotides are TGCGCCAGCAGGCAGACAGGGGAGGTTTCAGAGACCCAGTACTTC. V is TRBV5-1 and J is TRBJ2-5; 8 nucleotides align to TRBD1. Trimming at V came to 5 bases and at J to 4 bases, leaving 10 bases not matched to a gene. The CDR3 is 15 residues long. Per germline, CDR1 SGHRS and CDR2 YFSETQ. The full variable domain, completed using reference TRBV5-1 and TRBJ2-5, is KAGVTQTPRYLIKTRGQQVTLSCSPISGHRSVSWYQQTPGQGLQFLFEYFSETQRNKGNFPGRFSGRQFSNSRSEMNVSTLELGDSALYLCASRQTGEVSETQYFGPGTRLLVL.

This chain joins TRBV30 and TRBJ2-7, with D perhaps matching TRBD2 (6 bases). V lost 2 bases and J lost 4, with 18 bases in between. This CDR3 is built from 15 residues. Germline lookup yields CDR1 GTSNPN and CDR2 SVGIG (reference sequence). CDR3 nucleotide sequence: TGTGCCTGGAGTCCTTCTGGCGGGGAGATTTACGAGCAGTACTTC. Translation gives CAWSPSGGEIYEQYF.

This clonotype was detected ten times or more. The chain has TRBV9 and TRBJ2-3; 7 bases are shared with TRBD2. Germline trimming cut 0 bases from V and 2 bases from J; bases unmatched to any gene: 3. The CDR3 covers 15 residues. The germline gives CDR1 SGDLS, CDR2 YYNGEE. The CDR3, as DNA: TGTGCCAGCAGCGTAGCTGGGGACTACACAGATACGCAGTATTTT. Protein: CASSVAGDYTDTQYF. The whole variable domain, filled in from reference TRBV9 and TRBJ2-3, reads DSGVTQTPKHLITATGQRVTLRCSPRSGDLSVYWYQQSLDQGLQFLIQYYNGEERAKGNILERFSAQQFPDLHSELNLSSLELGDSALYFCASSVAGDYTDTQYFGPGTRLTVL.

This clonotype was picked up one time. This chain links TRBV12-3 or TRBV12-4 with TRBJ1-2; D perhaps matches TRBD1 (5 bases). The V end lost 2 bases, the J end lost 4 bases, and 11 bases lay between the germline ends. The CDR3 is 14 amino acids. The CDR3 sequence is CASSLHAGGYGYTF. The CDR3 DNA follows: TGTGCCAGCAGTTTACACGCCGGGGGCTATGGCTACACCTTC.

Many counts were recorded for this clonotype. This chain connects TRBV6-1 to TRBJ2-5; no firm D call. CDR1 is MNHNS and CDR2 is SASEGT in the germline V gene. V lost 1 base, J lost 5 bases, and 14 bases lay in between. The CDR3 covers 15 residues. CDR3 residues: CASSEEVHFGETQYF. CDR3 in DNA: TGTGCCAGCAGTGAAGAAGTCCACTTCGGGGAGACCCAGTACTTC.